Listed here are 9 T cell receptor beta chains from one sample, sequenced in a study of cytomegalovirus exposure and HLA in healthy donors listed by TCRdb under 2017. Library generation was performed with the immunoSEQ multiplex PCR assay. TCRdb limited this immuneACCESS table to in-frame rearrangements with V and J called. A share of clones is missing; checked studies link under half to unresolved V genes, and the rest is unexplained. Counted in this sample were about 180,000 clones; about 87% of them appeared once. The top ten clones comprise roughly 1.4% of the sample. Material: PBMCs. These receptor sequences come from a woman aged 25 to 45 in good health and CMV-seronegative.

This chain links TRBV9 with TRBJ2-1; TRBD2 aligns across 12 bases. The CDR3 sequence is 18 residues long. Germline CDR1 reads SGDLS; CDR2 reads YYNGEE. V was clipped by 3 bases and J by 0 bases; unmatched bases: 7. In DNA, the CDR3 is TGTGCCAGCAGCGCGAGACTAGCGGGGGATTACTCCTACAATGAGCAGTTCTTC. It codes for CASSARLAGDYSYNEQFF. Complete variable domain (other parts from reference TRBV9 and TRBJ2-1): DSGVTQTPKHLITATGQRVTLRCSPRSGDLSVYWYQQSLDQGLQFLIQYYNGEERAKGNILERFSAQQFPDLHSELNLSSLELGDSALYFCASSARLAGDYSYNEQFFGPGTRLTVL.

This rearrangement joins TRBV4-1 to TRBJ1-4; D uncertain. V dropped 1 base and J dropped 11 bases, with 8 bases sitting between them. The CDR3 consists of 12 residues. Per the germline V gene, CDR1 is MGHRA and CDR2 is YSYEKL. CDR3 nucleotides: TGCGCCAGCAGCCAAGTCAGAGGCAAACTGTTTTTT. Protein product: CASSQVRGKLFF.

The J gene is TRBJ2-7, the V gene TRBV6-1; 7 nucleotides align to TRBD1. Trimming at V came to 10 bases and at J to 1 base, leaving 10 bases not matched to a gene. The CDR3 is 14 residues long. Germline loops: CDR1 MNHNS, CDR2 SASEGT. CDR3 sequence: CATFDREGSYEQYF. The CDR3 DNA sequence: TGTGCCACCTTCGACAGGGAAGGGTCCTACGAGCAGTACTTC.

This rearrangement joins TRBV2 to TRBJ2-7; D not resolved. Germline values: CDR1 SNHLY, CDR2 FYNNEI. This CDR3 is 13 amino acids long. Between the trimmed V and J ends, which lost 4 bases and 1 base, there was a span of 8 bases. The DNA for the CDR3 is TGTGCCAGCAGTGTAAGAGAGTCCTACGAGCAGTACTTC. It encodes CASSVRESYEQYF.

This chain connects TRBV5-1 to TRBJ1-2; D is unclear. Germline lookup yields CDR1 SGHRS and CDR2 YFSETQ. The V and J ends lost 4 bases and 4 bases respectively, with 20 bases between them. This CDR3 is 16 amino acids long. This CDR3 reads CASSPRLETRGYGYTF. CDR3 bases: TGCGCCAGCAGCCCGCGACTTGAAACGCGGGGCTATGGCTACACCTTC. The full variable domain, in which reference TRBV5-1 and TRBJ1-2 provide the parts outside the CDR3, is KAGVTQTPRYLIKTRGQQVTLSCSPISGHRSVSWYQQTPGQGLQFLFEYFSETQRNKGNFPGRFSGRQFSNSRSEMNVSTLELGDSALYLCASSPRLETRGYGYTFGSGTRLTVV.

This chain uses TRBV7-9 with TRBJ1-2; 8 bases match TRBD1. V dropped 6 bases and J dropped 6; count of bases not matched to a gene: 9. The CDR3 loop spans 14 amino acids. Germline lookup yields CDR1 SEHNR and CDR2 FQNEAQ (reference sequence). Here the CDR3 DNA reads TGTGCCAGCAGACTCGGACAGGGCGGGGATGGCTACACCTTC. It encodes CASRLGQGGDGYTF.

J is TRBJ2-6 and V is TRBV29-1; D possibly corresponds to TRBD2 (7 bases). CDR3 size: 13 residues. From germline, CDR1 is SQVTM and CDR2 ANQGSEA. V lost 6 bases and J 8 bases, leaving 14 bases between the germline ends. In DNA form, the CDR3 reads TGCAGCGTCCGGGGGGCGGGTCCCAACGTCCTGACTTTC. This gives the protein CSVRGAGPNVLTF. Combining the CDR3 with reference TRBV29-1 and TRBJ2-6 gives the whole variable domain SAVISQKPSRDICQRGTSLTIQCQVDSQVTMMFWYRQQPGQSLTLIATANQGSEATYESGFVIDKFPISRPNLTFSTLTVSNMSPEDSSIYLCSVRGAGPNVLTFGAGSRLTVL.

This clone was seen just once. The chain employs TRBV5-6 and TRBJ1-2; no firm D call. The V gene lost 4 bases and the J gene lost 2 bases, with 18 bases spanning the gap. The CDR3 covers 16 residues. CDR1 is SGHDT and CDR2 is YYEEEE in the germline V gene. The CDR3 spells CASSPDSAMSNYGYTF. The CDR3 DNA follows: TGTGCCAGCAGCCCCGATAGCGCGATGTCCAACTATGGCTACACCTTC.

The chain links TRBV6-1 to TRBJ1-4; 8 bases fit TRBD1. Looked up from germline, CDR1 is MNHNS and CDR2 is SASEGT. The CDR3 covers 14 residues. V lost 5 bases, J lost 4 bases, and 3 bases stayed unmatched. CDR3 in DNA: TGTGCCAGCAGTCCGACAGGGGATAATGAAAAACTGTTTTTT. It specifies CASSPTGDNEKLFF.